What follows are 17 T cell receptor beta chains derived from one specimen sequenced in a study of shared clonotypes between healthy human individuals. Using immunoSEQ multiplex PCR, the repertoire was profiled, and TCRdb retains in-frame clones only, with some absent. The table lists 500,000 to 550,000 clones, 95% to 97% of them singletons. Sample: naive CD4+ T cells sorted from blood. Subset specified: CD45RA+ positively selected. All receptors derive from a woman in her 30s in good health.

This CDR3 is CASSLPDRGLGETQYF. The CDR3 nucleotides are TGTGCCAGCAGCCTACCCGACAGGGGGCTAGGGGAGACCCAGTACTTC. The gene calls are TRBV7-3 and TRBJ2-5, with 10 bases lining up with TRBD1. V shed 5 bases, J shed 5 bases, and the junction held 11 bases outside the gene matches. The CDR3 extends over 16 amino acids. Germline loops: CDR1 SGHTA, CDR2 FQGTGA.

V gene TRBV19 combines with J gene TRBJ2-5; 9 bases align to TRBD1. The germline gives CDR1 LNHDA, CDR2 SQIVND (reference sequence). V shed 7 bases and J 5 bases; nucleotides not matched to a gene: 11. The CDR3 has 15 amino acids. CDR3 DNA: TGTGCCAGTACTCCTGGGACAGGGCAGAGGGAGACCCAGTACTTC. Amino acids: CASTPGTGQRETQYF.

The J gene is TRBJ2-3, the V gene TRBV7-3, with TRBD2 matching over 9 bases. This CDR3 spans 15 amino acids. Germline V gives CDR1 SGHTA, CDR2 FQGTGA. V gave up 6 bases and J gave up 1 base; unmatched junction bases: 5. This CDR3 reads CASSSGGLRTDTQYF. CDR3 sequence (DNA): TGTGCCAGCAGTAGCGGGGGATTGCGCACAGATACGCAGTATTTT.

The CDR3, as DNA: TGTGCCAGCACCATGGACAGGCCAGGGATTGGAAACACCATATATTTT. Its translation: CASTMDRPGIGNTIYF. The rearrangement links TRBV7-4 to TRBJ1-3, with 7 positions matching TRBD1. Germline values: CDR1 SGHVT, CDR2 SQSDAQ. Trimming took 7 bases from V and 3 from J; bases not matched to a gene: 12. This CDR3 has 16 amino acids.

The chain carries TRBV5-1 and TRBJ2-2; the D gene could be TRBD1 or TRBD2 (5 bases each). Germline V lookup: CDR1 SGHRS, CDR2 YFSETQ. This CDR3 comprises 16 residues. V lost 4 bases and J lost 2, with 15 bases in between. The CDR3: CASSLLGPGNTGELFF. CDR3 sequence (DNA): TGCGCCAGCAGCCTACTGGGGCCGGGAAACACCGGGGAGCTGTTTTTT.

J is TRBJ1-6 and V is TRBV25-1, with D maybe TRBD1 (5 bases). The V end lost 3 bases, the J end lost 7 bases, and 13 bases lay between the germline ends. The CDR3 contains 15 residues. Germline assignment: CDR1 MGHDK and CDR2 SYGVNS. CDR3 sequence (DNA): TGTGCCAGCAGTGAGGGGAGGGGACGGAATTCACCCCTCCACTTT. This codes for CASSEGRGRNSPLHF.

This clone has a single count. The chain couples TRBV18 to TRBJ2-1, with D hard to call. V lost 0 bases and J 2 bases, leaving 8 bases between the germline ends. Germline V gives CDR1 KGHSH, CDR2 LQKENI. This CDR3 is built from 15 residues. The CDR3 region has the DNA TGTGCCAGCTCACCACCTAGGAACACCTACAATGAGCAGTTCTTC. This codes for CASSPPRNTYNEQFF.

V and J are TRBV27 and TRBJ1-1; TRBD1 might be the D (6 bases). CDR3 length: 17 residues. Between the trimmed V and J ends, which lost 5 bases and 2 bases, there was a span of 21 bases. Germline-derived CDR1 and CDR2 are MNHEY and SMNVEV (reference sequence). The CDR3 spells CASSLTTTGILNTEAFF. Written as DNA, the CDR3 is TGTGCCAGCAGTCTCACCACGACAGGTATCCTTAACACTGAAGCTTTCTTT.

The sample holds one count of this clone. Here the CDR3 DNA reads TGTGCCAGCAGGGGACTAGCGGGCCGGCCGTTCTTC. This translates into CASRGLAGRPFF. The chain employs TRBV2 and TRBJ2-1, with 12 bases matching TRBD2. Germline trimming cut 6 bases from V and 15 bases from J; bases unmatched to any gene: 6. The germline V gene has CDR1 SNHLY and CDR2 FYNNEI. The CDR3 runs to 12 residues.

V and J are TRBV5-1 and TRBJ2-1, with 11 bases identical to TRBD2. This CDR3 contains 18 residues. The V and J ends lost 3 bases and 6 bases, in that order; junction bases with no gene match: 14. CDR1 is SGHRS, CDR2 YFSETQ, per germline. CDR3 region: CASSSSHSGRAGSNEQFF. Here the CDR3 DNA reads TGCGCCAGCAGCTCCTCCCATAGCGGGAGGGCTGGGTCCAATGAGCAGTTCTTC.

The chain couples TRBV27 to TRBJ2-3, with 15 bases fitting TRBD2. The V gene end was trimmed by 5 bases and the J gene end by 6 bases; junction bases not matched to a gene: 6. This CDR3 comprises 16 residues. Germline CDR1 MNHEY, CDR2 SMNVEV (reference sequence). The DNA of the CDR3 is TGTGCCAGCAGTCGAACCGGGACTAGCGGGAGGGATACGCAGTATTTT. Its protein is CASSRTGTSGRDTQYF.

J is TRBJ1-5 and V is TRBV19; TRBD1 might be the D (5 bases). Deletions cut 9 bases from V and 7 bases from J, with 13 bases between. Germline V gene sequence: CDR1 LNHDA, CDR2 SQIVND (reference sequence). The CDR3 totals 12 residues. CDR3 DNA sequence: TGTGCCAGCCGGGACCCATCACAGCCCCAGCATTTT. Translating gives CASRDPSQPQHF.

The chain recombines TRBV4-1 with TRBJ2-3, with 8 bases lining up with TRBD2. From germline, CDR1 is MGHRA and CDR2 YSYEKL. Unmatched junction bases numbered 7, after V lost 0 bases and J lost 5 bases. The CDR3 runs 16 residues. This CDR3 is CASSQDDLAGGDTQYF. In nucleotides, the CDR3 is TGCGCCAGCAGCCAAGATGACCTAGCGGGTGGAGATACGCAGTATTTT.

The V and J genes are TRBV27 and TRBJ2-4; no reliable D call. Trimming took off 4 bases at V and 4 bases at J, with 17 bases between the two ends. The CDR3 sequence is 16 residues long. Per germline, CDR1 MNHEY and CDR2 SMNVEV (reference sequence). CDR3 protein: CASSWVSKGRKNIQYF. For the CDR3, the DNA is TGTGCCAGCAGTTGGGTCAGCAAAGGCCGAAAAAACATTCAGTACTTC.

The gene calls are TRBV19 and TRBJ2-3; D remains ambiguous. The length of the CDR3 is 14 residues. Looked up from germline, CDR1 is LNHDA and CDR2 is SQIVND (reference sequence). The ends were cut back, 6 bases at V and 5 bases at J, with 15 bases in the middle. The CDR3 region is CASRGIGSGDTQYF. DNA of the CDR3: TGTGCCAGTAGGGGGATCGGTTCGGGAGATACGCAGTATTTT.

The V call is TRBV28, the J call TRBJ2-7, with 8 bases identical to TRBD2. CDR1 and CDR2 from the germline V gene are MDHEN and SYDVKM. The V gene end was trimmed by 1 base and the J gene end by 9 bases; junction bases not matched to a gene: 8. The CDR3 extends over 14 amino acids. CDR3 nucleotides: TGTGCCAGCAGTTTATCTGGACTAGCCTCCGCGCAGTACTTC. It translates to CASSLSGLASAQYF. The full variable domain, rest sourced from reference TRBV28 and TRBJ2-7, is DVKVTQSSRYLVKRTGEKVFLECVQDMDHENMFWYRQDPGLGLRLIYFSYDVKMKEKGDIPEGYSVSREKKERFSLILESASTNQTSMYLCASSLSGLASAQYFGPGTRLTVT.

The chain has TRBV5-1 and TRBJ1-1; D remains unclear. The CDR3 totals 15 residues. The germline CDR1 and CDR2 sequences are SGHRS and YFSETQ. V was shortened by 2 bases and J by 1 base, with 12 bases between the two germline ends. The CDR3 region has the DNA TGCGCCAGCAGCTTAGATGACACCCAGAACACTGAAGCTTTCTTT. This gives the protein CASSLDDTQNTEAFF.